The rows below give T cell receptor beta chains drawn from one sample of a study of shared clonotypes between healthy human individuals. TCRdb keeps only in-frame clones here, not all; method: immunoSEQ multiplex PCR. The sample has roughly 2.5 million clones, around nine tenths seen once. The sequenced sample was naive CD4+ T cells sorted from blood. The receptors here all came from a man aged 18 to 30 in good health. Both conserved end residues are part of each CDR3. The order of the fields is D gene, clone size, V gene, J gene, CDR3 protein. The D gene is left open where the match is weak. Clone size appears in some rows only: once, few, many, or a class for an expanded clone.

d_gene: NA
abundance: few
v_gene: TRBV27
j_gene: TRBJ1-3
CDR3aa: CASSLSGAGNTIYF

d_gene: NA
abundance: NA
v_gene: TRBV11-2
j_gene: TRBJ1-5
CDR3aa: CASSLSEDQPQHF

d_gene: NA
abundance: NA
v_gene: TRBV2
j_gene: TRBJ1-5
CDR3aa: CASKRVSNQPQHF

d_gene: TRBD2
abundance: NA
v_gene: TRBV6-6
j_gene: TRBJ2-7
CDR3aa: CASRLPGLATVNEQYF

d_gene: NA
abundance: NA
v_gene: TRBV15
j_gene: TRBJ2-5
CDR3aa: CATSRGVRQETQYF

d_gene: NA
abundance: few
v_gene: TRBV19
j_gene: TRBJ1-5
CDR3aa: CASSIDLGGNQPQHF

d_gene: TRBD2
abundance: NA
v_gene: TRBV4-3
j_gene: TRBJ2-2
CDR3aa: CASSQHTSGRVTGELFF

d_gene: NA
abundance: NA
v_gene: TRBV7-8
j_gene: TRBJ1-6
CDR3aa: CASSFQGSRSPLHF

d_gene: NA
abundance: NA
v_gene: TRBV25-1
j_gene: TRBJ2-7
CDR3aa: CASSDRLARDRRTYEQYF

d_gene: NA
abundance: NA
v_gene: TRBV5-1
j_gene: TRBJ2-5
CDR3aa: CASNPWAGAETQYF

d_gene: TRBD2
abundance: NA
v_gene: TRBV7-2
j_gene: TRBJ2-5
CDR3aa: CASSLGRGSGRGETQYF

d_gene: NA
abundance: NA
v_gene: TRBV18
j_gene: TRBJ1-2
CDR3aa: CASSLAQTEIYGYTF

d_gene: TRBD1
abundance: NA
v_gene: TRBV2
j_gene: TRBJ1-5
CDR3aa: CASSETTGGNQPQHF

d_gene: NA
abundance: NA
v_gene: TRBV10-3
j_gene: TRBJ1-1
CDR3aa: CAIGQVNTEAFF

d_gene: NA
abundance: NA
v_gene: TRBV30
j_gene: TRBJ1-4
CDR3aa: CAWSVDMQGEKLFF

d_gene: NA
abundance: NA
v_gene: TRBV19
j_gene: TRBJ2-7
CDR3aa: CASRATASSYEQYF

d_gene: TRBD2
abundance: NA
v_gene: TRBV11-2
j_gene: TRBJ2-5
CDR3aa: CASSLKREGLGTQYF

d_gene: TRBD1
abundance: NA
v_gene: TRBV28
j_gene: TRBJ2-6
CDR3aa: CASRTQGAGANVLTF

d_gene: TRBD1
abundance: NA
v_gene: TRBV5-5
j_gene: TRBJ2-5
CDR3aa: CASSWGQSGSQYF

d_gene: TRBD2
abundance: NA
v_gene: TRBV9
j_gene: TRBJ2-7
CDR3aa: CASSPTSGKASYEQYF

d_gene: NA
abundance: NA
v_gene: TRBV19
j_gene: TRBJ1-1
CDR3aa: CASSLLMNTEAFF

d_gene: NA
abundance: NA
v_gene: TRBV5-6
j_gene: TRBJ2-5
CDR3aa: CASSDLEGGPRETQYF

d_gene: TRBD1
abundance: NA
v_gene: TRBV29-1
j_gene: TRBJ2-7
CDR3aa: CSAGWLTGDSAYEQYF

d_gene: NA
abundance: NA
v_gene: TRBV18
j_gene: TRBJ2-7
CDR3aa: CASSPAPGAIREQYF

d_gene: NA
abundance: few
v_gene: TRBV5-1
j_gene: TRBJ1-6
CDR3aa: CASSRTTDKNSPLHF

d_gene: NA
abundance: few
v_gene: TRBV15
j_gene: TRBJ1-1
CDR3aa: CATSSKVREAFF

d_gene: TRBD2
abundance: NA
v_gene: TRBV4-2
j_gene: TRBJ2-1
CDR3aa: CASSPIAGGVDEQFF

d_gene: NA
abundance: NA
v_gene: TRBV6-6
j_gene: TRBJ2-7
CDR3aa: CASKTGTPSYEQYF

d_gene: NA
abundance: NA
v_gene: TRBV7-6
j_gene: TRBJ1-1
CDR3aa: CASRSEDSLGTEAFF

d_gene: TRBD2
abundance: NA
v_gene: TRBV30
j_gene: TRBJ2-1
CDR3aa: CAWSVGTSGGDNEQFF

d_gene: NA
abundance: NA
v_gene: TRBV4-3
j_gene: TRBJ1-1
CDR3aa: CASSQASAGRVTEAFF

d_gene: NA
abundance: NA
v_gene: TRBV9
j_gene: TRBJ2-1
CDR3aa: CASSVDIGDEQFF

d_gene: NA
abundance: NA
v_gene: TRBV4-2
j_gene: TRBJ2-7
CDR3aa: CASSQDFGGPYEQYF

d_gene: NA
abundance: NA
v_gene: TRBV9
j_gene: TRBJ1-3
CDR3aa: CASSVGPPVSGNTIYF

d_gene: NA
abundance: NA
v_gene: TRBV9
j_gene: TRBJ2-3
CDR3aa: CASSVSQTDTQYF

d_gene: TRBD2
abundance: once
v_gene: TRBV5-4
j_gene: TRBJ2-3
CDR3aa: CASSRSGGVTDTQYF

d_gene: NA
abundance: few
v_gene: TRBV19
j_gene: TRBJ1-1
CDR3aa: CASRPGDLNTEAFF

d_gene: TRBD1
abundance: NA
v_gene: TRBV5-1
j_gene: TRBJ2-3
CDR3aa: CASSSQGAGIDTQYF

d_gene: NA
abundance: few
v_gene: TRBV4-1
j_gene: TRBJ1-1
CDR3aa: CASSHRVSIEAFF

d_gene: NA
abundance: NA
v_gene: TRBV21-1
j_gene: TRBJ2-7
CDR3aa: CALGPREGSYEQYF

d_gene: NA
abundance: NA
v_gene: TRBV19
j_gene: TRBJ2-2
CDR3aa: CASNPQRVRTGELFF

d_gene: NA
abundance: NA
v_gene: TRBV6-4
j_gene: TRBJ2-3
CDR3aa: CASSDYGGESTDTQYF

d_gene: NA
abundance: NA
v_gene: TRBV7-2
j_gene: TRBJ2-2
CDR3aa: CASTRATGELFF

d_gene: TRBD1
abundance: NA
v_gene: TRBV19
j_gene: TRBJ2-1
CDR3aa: CASIDRGGNNEQFF

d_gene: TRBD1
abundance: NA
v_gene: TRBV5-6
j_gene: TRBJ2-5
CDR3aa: CASSRDRGLGETQYF

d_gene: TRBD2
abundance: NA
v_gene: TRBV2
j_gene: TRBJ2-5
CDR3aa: CASSVTSGRVGETQYF

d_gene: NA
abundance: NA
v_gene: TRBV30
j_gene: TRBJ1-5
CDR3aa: CAWSPRQPGQPQHF

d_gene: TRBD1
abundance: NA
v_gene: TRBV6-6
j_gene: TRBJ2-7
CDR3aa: CASSVTGVEQYF

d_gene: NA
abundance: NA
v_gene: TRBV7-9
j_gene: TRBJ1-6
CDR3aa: CASSWDTRHSPLHF

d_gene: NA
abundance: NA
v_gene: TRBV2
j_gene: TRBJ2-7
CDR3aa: CASRGDSFYEQYF

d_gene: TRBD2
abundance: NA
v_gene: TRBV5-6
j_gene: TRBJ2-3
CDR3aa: CASSFLAGNEDTQYF

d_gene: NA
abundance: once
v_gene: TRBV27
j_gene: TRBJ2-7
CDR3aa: CASGRVSNEQYF

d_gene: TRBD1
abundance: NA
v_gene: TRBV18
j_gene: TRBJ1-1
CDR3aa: CASSPRTGDNTEAFF

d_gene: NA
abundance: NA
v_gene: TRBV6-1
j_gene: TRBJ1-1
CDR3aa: CASSEFRGNTEAFF

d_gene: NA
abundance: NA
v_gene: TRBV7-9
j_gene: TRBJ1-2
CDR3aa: CASSEYRQKGGYGYTF

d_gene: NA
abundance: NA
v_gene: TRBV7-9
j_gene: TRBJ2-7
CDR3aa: CASSLGLFNEQYF

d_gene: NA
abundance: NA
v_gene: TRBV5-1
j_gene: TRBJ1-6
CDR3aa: CASSLSGGNSPLHF